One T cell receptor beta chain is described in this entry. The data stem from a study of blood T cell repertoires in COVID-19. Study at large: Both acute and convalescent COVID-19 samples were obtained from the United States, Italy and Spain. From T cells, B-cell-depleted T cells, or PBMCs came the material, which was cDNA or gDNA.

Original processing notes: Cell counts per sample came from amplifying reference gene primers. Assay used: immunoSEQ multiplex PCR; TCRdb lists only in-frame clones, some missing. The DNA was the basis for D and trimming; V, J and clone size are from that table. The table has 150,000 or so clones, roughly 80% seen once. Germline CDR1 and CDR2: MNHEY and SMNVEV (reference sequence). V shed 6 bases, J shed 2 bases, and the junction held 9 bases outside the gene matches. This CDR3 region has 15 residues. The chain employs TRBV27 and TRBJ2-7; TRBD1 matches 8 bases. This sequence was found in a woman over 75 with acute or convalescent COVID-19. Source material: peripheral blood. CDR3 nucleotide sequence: TGTGCCAGCAGCGTTAGACAGGGGTCCGCCTACGAGCAGTACTTC. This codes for CASSVRQGSAYEQYF.